The 19 T cell receptor beta chains reported below all come from one sample, sequenced in a study of early T cells in non-severe SARS-CoV-2 infection. TCRdb reanalysed the 5' RACE reads using MiXCR and keeps one entry per CDR3 protein. Counted here are tens of thousands of distinct CDR3 sequences, approximately 12% occurring once; the ten biggest clones make up approximately 1.1%. The sample here was whole blood, taken at baseline. Receptors originate from an adult who was a healthcare worker with PCR-confirmed SARS-CoV-2 infection or an uninfected control (not recorded which). The donor label of this sample is uncertain.

This rearrangement joins TRBV5-6 to TRBJ2-2; possible D gene TRBD2, 6 bases. The germline V and J ends were trimmed by 4 bases and 3 bases, with 10 bases remaining between them. Looked up from germline, CDR1 is SGHDT and CDR2 is YYEEEE. CDR3 length: 14 residues. CDR3 sequence (DNA): TGTGCCAGCAGCCGGGGGACCTACACCGGGGAGCTGTTTTTT. Translation gives CASSRGTYTGELFF.

This clonotype was recorded a few times. The V call is TRBV4-1, the J call TRBJ1-2, with D possibly being TRBD1 (6 bases). CDR3 length: 16 residues. Germline assignment: CDR1 MGHRA and CDR2 YSYEKL. V was pared by 1 base and J by 4 bases, with 16 bases between. The CDR3 loop reads CASSQGSDGQIYGYTF. Here the CDR3 DNA reads TGCGCCAGCAGCCAAGGCTCGGATGGACAGATCTATGGCTACACCTTC.

This rearrangement joins TRBV7-8 to TRBJ2-1, with D possibly TRBD1 on 6 matching bases. V shed 6 bases and J shed 0 bases, with 15 bases lying between them. CDR1 and CDR2 (germline): SGHVS, FQNEAQ. CDR3 length: 16 residues. For the CDR3, the DNA is TGTGCCAGCAGGCCAGCAGGGGTGAGCTCCTACAATGAGCAGTTCTTC. It is translated as CASRPAGVSSYNEQFF.

The chain links TRBV11-2 to TRBJ1-1, with D perhaps matching TRBD1 (6 bases). The CDR3 is made up of 15 amino acids. V lost 1 base to trimming and J lost 12 bases, with 21 bases between them. CDR1 is SGHAT, CDR2 FQNNGV, per germline. In nucleotides, the CDR3 is TGTGCCAGCAGCTTAGGGCTTAGCGGCAGGGGAAAAACTTTCTTT. Translation: CASSLGLSGRGKTFF.

This sequence joins TRBV11-2 and TRBJ2-7; D not resolved. From germline, CDR1 is SGHAT and CDR2 FQNNGV. V was shortened by 5 bases and J by 3 bases, with 11 bases between the two germline ends. This CDR3 contains 13 residues. The CDR3 loop reads CASSPDNHYEQYV. The CDR3 coding sequence is TGTGCCAGCAGCCCCGACAACCACTACGAGCAGTACGTC.

This clonotype was recorded a few times. CDR3 loop: CASRTGVSPLHF. As DNA, the CDR3 is TGTGCCAGCCGGACAGGGGTCTCACCCCTCCACTTT. This rearrangement joins TRBV12-3 or TRBV12-4 to TRBJ1-6, with TRBD1 identical over 9 bases. The V and J ends lost 8 bases and 10 bases, in that order; junction bases with no gene match: 3. The CDR3 has 12 residues.

This clonotype has a handful of counts. The V and J genes are TRBV20-1 and TRBJ2-3; D may correspond to TRBD1 or TRBD2 (5 bases each). The CDR3 contains 12 residues. Looked up from germline, CDR1 is DFQATT and CDR2 is SNEGSKA (reference sequence). Trimming removed 3 bases from V and 5 bases from J, with 9 bases in between. CDR3 coding DNA: TGCAGTGCTAGCGGGGCAATAGATACGCAGTATTTT. Translated: CSASGAIDTQYF.

The chain couples TRBV7-2 to TRBJ2-2; D call uncertain. Germline V gene lookup returns CDR1 SGHTA and CDR2 FQGNSA. V was cut by 5 bases and J by 3 bases, with 19 bases left in between. The CDR3 is 17 amino acids. The CDR3 DNA follows: TGTGCCAGCAGCACCGCTCGATGGGTCAGACACACCGGGGAGCTGTTTTTT. Encoded protein: CASSTARWVRHTGELFF.

This clonotype was picked up a small number of times. The chain combines TRBV6-2 or TRBV6-3 with TRBJ2-2; weak D call: TRBD2 (6 bases). The CDR3 is 16 residues long. V dropped 0 bases and J dropped 5 bases, with 13 bases sitting between them. CDR1 is MNHEY and CDR2 is SVGEGT in the germline V gene. As DNA, the CDR3 is TGTGCCAGCAGTTACTCTTCGAGCGGGCTGACCGGGGAGCTGTTTTTT. Residues: CASSYSSSGLTGELFF.

The chain links TRBV10-3 to TRBJ1-2; D gene unclear. Germline loops: CDR1 ENHRY, CDR2 SYGVKD. There are 13 residues in the CDR3. Between the trimmed V and J ends, which lost 5 bases and 2 bases, there was a span of 9 bases. The CDR3 DNA reads TGTGCCATCAGTACGGACGGAAACTATGGCTACACCTTC. Translated: CAISTDGNYGYTF.

This clonotype appeared a few times. This chain joins TRBV30 and TRBJ1-1; D not certain. The germline gives CDR1 GTSNPN, CDR2 SVGIG (reference sequence). V gave up 0 bases and J gave up 2 bases, with 1 base separating them. The CDR3 is 11 residues long. The CDR3: CAWSVNTEAFF. The CDR3 DNA follows: TGTGCCTGGAGTGTAAACACTGAAGCTTTCTTT.

The rearrangement uses TRBV21-1 and TRBJ2-7; the table's D call, TRBD2, has no DNA check behind it. TRBV21-1 represents a pseudogene. The CDR3 is 16 residues long. The CDR3 spells CASRTGAPRHLNGQYV. In DNA, the CDR3 is TGTGCCAGCAGGACCGGGGCCCCTCGACACTTGAACGGGCAGTACGTC.

This clonotype was observed a handful of times. This sequence joins TRBV14 and TRBJ2-1; the match to TRBD1 covers 10 bases. Germline trimming cut 2 bases from V and 6 bases from J; bases unmatched to any gene: 10. This CDR3 spans 17 amino acids. Germline CDR1 SGHDN, CDR2 FVKESK. The DNA for the CDR3 is TGTGCCAGCAGCCAACGTAGGGGGGACAGGGGACCCAATGAGCAGTTCTTC. As protein: CASSQRRGDRGPNEQFF.

V usage is TRBV5-1 and J usage is TRBJ2-5, with 7 bases identical to TRBD1. CDR1 and CDR2 from the germline V gene are SGHRS and YFSETQ. This CDR3 comprises 16 residues. Unmatched junction bases numbered 14, after V lost 4 bases and J lost 5 bases. The CDR3 reads CASSETRDRAGETQYF. Here the CDR3 DNA reads TGCGCCAGCAGCGAGACCCGAGACAGGGCTGGGGAGACCCAGTACTTC. Combining the CDR3 with reference TRBV5-1 and TRBJ2-5 gives the whole variable domain KAGVTQTPRYLIKTRGQQVTLSCSPISGHRSVSWYQQTPGQGLQFLFEYFSETQRNKGNFPGRFSGRQFSNSRSEMNVSTLELGDSALYLCASSETRDRAGETQYFGPGTRLLVL.

This clonotype has a handful of counts. The chain is built from TRBV5-4 and TRBJ2-7, with a possible D match to TRBD2 (6 bases). Germline loops: CDR1 SGHNT, CDR2 YYREEE (reference sequence). This CDR3 comprises 13 residues. Trimming removed 4 bases from V and 6 bases from J, with 14 bases in between. CDR3 loop: CASSPGGGVEQYV. The CDR3 bases are TGTGCCAGCAGCCCGGGTGGCGGGGTCGAGCAGTACGTC.

This clonotype was recorded a few times. This chain links TRBV11-2 with TRBJ2-2, with 7 bases identical to TRBD2. The germline V gene has CDR1 SGHAT and CDR2 FQNNGV. The CDR3 spans 15 residues. V was clipped by 5 bases and J by 5 bases; unmatched bases: 8. The CDR3: CASSPAGDRTGELFF. As DNA, the CDR3 is TGTGCCAGCAGCCCCGCGGGGGATCGGACCGGGGAGCTGTTTTTT.

This clonotype came up a few times. At one of its ends the junction is not consistent with the germline gene, which may arise from a read error. The chain couples TRBV20-1 to TRBJ2-3; 8 nucleotides agree with TRBD1. From germline, CDR1 is DFQATT and CDR2 SNEGSKA (reference sequence). CDR3 size: 14 residues. The CDR3 coding sequence is TGCAGTGCGAGAGTGGACAGGGGCACAGATACGCAGTATTTT. Its protein is CSARVDRGTDTQYF.

The CDR3 sequence: CSAQTENTEAFF. The DNA of the CDR3 is TGCAGTGCCCAGACAGAGAACACTGAAGCTTTCTTT. The chain carries TRBV20-1 and TRBJ1-1, with TRBD1 as a possible D gene (5 bases). This CDR3 has 12 amino acids. Germline assignment: CDR1 DFQATT and CDR2 SNEGSKA (reference sequence). Trimming cost V 6 bases and J 1 base, with 9 bases left between them.

The table lists this clonotype with many counts. V gene TRBV6-5 combines with J gene TRBJ2-2; D unclear. The CDR3 sequence is 15 residues long. Trimming left V 0 bases short and J 3 bases short, with 8 bases between. Germline CDR1 and CDR2: MNHEY and SVGAGI. The DNA for the CDR3 is TGTGCCAGCAGTTACTCACCCAGTCACACCGGGGAGCTGTTTTTT. This sequence encodes CASSYSPSHTGELFF.